This T cell receptor beta chain originates from a study of vaccination and CD4 T cells after COVID-19. Background on the study: Median time from second vaccine dose to sampling was about 77 days (14 to 241).

CD4+ T cells that had been cultured provided DNA sequenced with the Oncomine TCR Beta short-read assay. TCRdb re-derived calls from the PCR reads in MiXCR, one entry per CDR3 protein. This sample has roughly 14,000 distinct CDR3 sequences, with around 46% found just once. Study conclusions and caveats: The median count of SARS-CoV-2-reactive clonotypes rose from 21 to 38, not significantly. Only relatively few convalescent patients were studied, and early post-infection timepoints were not analyzed.

In its sample, this clonotype was seen once. Antigen unknown. Treatment specified: roughly nine-day PBMC culture with coronavirus spike peptide pools or control peptides (ViraFEST assay). First, ViraFEST expanded antigen-specific T cells with peptide pools, and next it sequenced the TCRs. CDR3 length: 16 residues. J gave up 4 bases and V 10 bases, and 13 bases lay outside the gene matches. CDR1 is MNHEY, CDR2 SVGEGT, per germline. The sample was CD4+ T cells from blood, cultured in vitro. This TCR was recovered from a human donor who had recovered from COVID-19. V gene TRBV6-2 or TRBV6-3 combines with J gene TRBJ2-1, with 10 bases fitting TRBD2. The CDR3 nucleotides are TGTGCCACCTTAGAGAGCGGGAGGGCCGCATACAATGAGCAGTTCTTC. Protein sequence: CATLESGRAAYNEQFF.